A selection of T cell receptor beta chains follows, all from one sample in a study of shared T cell receptors in the human thymus. Profiled with immunoSEQ multiplex PCR; TCRdb holds only in-frame clones, not every one. The sample records over 650,000 clones, around 87% being singletons. This same sample was also taken into another study, of human thymus T cells.

Sequences were obtained from thymocytes. Source of these receptors: a boy less than two years old with a congenital heart defect. Both conserved end residues are part of each CDR3. D genes are given only for firm matches. Expanded clones get a size class; other rows say once, few or many, or leave the size out.

j_gene	v_gene	abundance	d_gene	CDR3nt	CDR3aa
TRBJ2-7	TRBV27	.	.	TGTGCCAGCAGTTTATCACGGAGGGGCTACGAGCAGTACTTC	CASSLSRRGYEQYF
TRBJ1-1	TRBV7-8	.	.	TGTGCCAGCAGCTTAGCGGCGACGGAGGACACTGAAGCTTTCTTT	CASSLAATEDTEAFF
TRBJ1-2	TRBV7-2	.	.	TGTGCCAGCAGCTTAGTAAAGGGGGCTAACTATGGCTACACCTTC	CASSLVKGANYGYTF
TRBJ1-2	TRBV15	.	.	TGTGCCACCAGCATAGGGCAGGGCATTAGTGGGCACTATGGCTACACCTTC	CATSIGQGISGHYGYTF
TRBJ1-4	TRBV25-1	.	.	TGTGCCAGCGGTGGAGGAGATGAAAAACTGTTTTTT	CASGGGDEKLFF
TRBJ1-4	TRBV12-5	.	.	TGTGCTAGTGGTTTGGTTCGCGACGAGGAACTGTTTTTT	CASGLVRDEELFF
TRBJ2-7	TRBV5-4	.	.	TGTGCCAGCAGCTTTCCGGGACTCACCTACGAGCAGTACTTC	CASSFPGLTYEQYF
TRBJ2-7	TRBV9	.	TRBD1	TGTGCCAGCAGCGGCGACAGGGGGAACTCCTACGAGCAGTACTTC	CASSGDRGNSYEQYF
TRBJ1-5	TRBV10-2	.	.	TGCGCCAGCAGTATGAGGGCTCCTAGCAATCAGCCCCAGCATTTT	CASSMRAPSNQPQHF
TRBJ2-5	TRBV30	.	TRBD2	TGTGCCTGGAGTACCACTAGCGGGATCCAAGAGACCCAGTACTTC	CAWSTTSGIQETQYF
TRBJ1-6	TRBV7-6	.	TRBD1	TGTGCCAGCAGCTTAGACCCCAGGGGGTATAATTCACCCCTCCACTTT	CASSLDPRGYNSPLHF
TRBJ1-3	TRBV23-1	.	.	TGCGCCAGCAGTCTTTTAAGACAGGTACCCTCTGGAAACACCATATATTTT	CASSLLRQVPSGNTIYF
TRBJ2-3	TRBV5-6	.	TRBD2	TGTGCCAGCAGCTGGGGGGGCGGGAGGAGGAGCACAGATACGCAGTATTTT	CASSWGGGRRSTDTQYF
TRBJ2-3	TRBV7-9	.	.	TGTGCCAGCAGCTTAATCCAGGGGAATAAAACAGATACGCAGTATTTT	CASSLIQGNKTDTQYF
TRBJ2-2	TRBV5-1	.	TRBD2	TGCGCCAGCAGCTCTCTTTTCGGACTAGCGGGTATCACCGGGGAGCTGTTTTTT	CASSSLFGLAGITGELFF
TRBJ1-2	TRBV5-1	once	TRBD1	TGCGCCAGCAGCTTGGGACAGGGTTCATCCTATGGCTACACCTTC	CASSLGQGSSYGYTF
TRBJ2-7	TRBV4-2	once	TRBD1	TGTGCCAGCAGCATAGACAGGGGGCACGAGCAGTACTTC	CASSIDRGHEQYF
TRBJ2-1	TRBV12-5	few	TRBD2	TGTGCTAGTGGTAGAGCCGGGACTAGCCACAATGAGCAGTTCTTC	CASGRAGTSHNEQFF
TRBJ1-1	TRBV7-9	.	.	TGTGCCAGCAGCTTAGCAGTCGTCGGGGATCCTGAAGCTTTCTTT	CASSLAVVGDPEAFF
TRBJ1-4	TRBV5-1	.	TRBD1	TGCGCCAGCAGGCTGGGACAGGGAGGGGAAAAACTGTTTTTT	CASRLGQGGEKLFF
TRBJ1-4	TRBV9	.	TRBD1	TGTGCCAGCAGCGTAGCAGGGGGGCCTAATGAAAAACTGTTTTTT	CASSVAGGPNEKLFF
TRBJ2-3	TRBV4-2	once	TRBD1	TGTGCCAGCAGCCTATTTCGGACAGGGGGCGTGAATACGCAGTATTTT	CASSLFRTGGVNTQYF
TRBJ2-7	TRBV7-9	.	.	TGTGCCAGCAGCTTAGAATTCGACGAGCAGTACTTC	CASSLEFDEQYF
TRBJ2-7	TRBV28	once	.	TGTGCCAGCAGTCCTACCCGGACAGAGAACTACGAGCAGTACTTC	CASSPTRTENYEQYF
TRBJ1-2	TRBV18	.	TRBD1	TGTGCCAGCTCATCGCGACAGGGACGAAACTATGGCTACACCTTC	CASSSRQGRNYGYTF
TRBJ1-4	TRBV28	.	.	TGTGCCAGCAGTTTAGGGGGGGTAAATGAAAAACTGTTTTTT	CASSLGGVNEKLFF
TRBJ1-1	TRBV30	.	.	TGTGCCTGGAGTGTACCCCGGTACACTGAAGCTTTCTTT	CAWSVPRYTEAFF
TRBJ2-2	TRBV28	.	TRBD2	TGTGCCAGCAGTTTTTCTAGCGGGAGGTCTACCGGGGAGCTGTTTTTT	CASSFSSGRSTGELFF
TRBJ2-7	TRBV28	.	TRBD1	TGTGCCAGCAGTTTCCAACCGGGACAGGGTTCCTACGAGCAGTACTTC	CASSFQPGQGSYEQYF
TRBJ1-2	TRBV6-6	.	TRBD1	TGTGCCAGCAGTTTCCCGACAGGGTACTATGGCTACACCTTC	CASSFPTGYYGYTF
TRBJ2-3	TRBV11-3	.	TRBD1	TGTGCCAGCAGCTTAGGTGGCAGGGGGTCTAGCACAGATACGCAGTATTTT	CASSLGGRGSSTDTQYF
TRBJ2-1	TRBV19	.	TRBD2	TGTGCCAGTAGTATACCCCTAGCGGGGTACAATGAGCAGTTCTTC	CASSIPLAGYNEQFF
TRBJ1-5	TRBV4-3	.	TRBD1	TGCGCCAGCAGCCAAGATCCAGGGGGTCAGCCCCAGCATTTT	CASSQDPGGQPQHF
TRBJ2-3	TRBV6-5	.	TRBD2	TGTGCCAGCAGTTACTCGCTAGCGGGAGTTACAGATACGCAGTATTTT	CASSYSLAGVTDTQYF
TRBJ1-1	TRBV14	once	.	TGTGCCAGCAGCCAAGGGTATCGGAGGGACACTGAAGCTTTCTTT	CASSQGYRRDTEAFF
TRBJ2-3	TRBV19	few	.	TGTGCCAGTGTGTCCGCAGATACGCAGTATTTT	CASVSADTQYF
TRBJ2-7	TRBV19	.	TRBD1	TGTGCCAGTAGTAAGACAGGGGCCGTCTACGAGCAGTACTTC	CASSKTGAVYEQYF
TRBJ2-3	TRBV2	.	.	TGTGCCAGCAGTGGGGCTCCTGGAGATACGCAGTATTTT	CASSGAPGDTQYF